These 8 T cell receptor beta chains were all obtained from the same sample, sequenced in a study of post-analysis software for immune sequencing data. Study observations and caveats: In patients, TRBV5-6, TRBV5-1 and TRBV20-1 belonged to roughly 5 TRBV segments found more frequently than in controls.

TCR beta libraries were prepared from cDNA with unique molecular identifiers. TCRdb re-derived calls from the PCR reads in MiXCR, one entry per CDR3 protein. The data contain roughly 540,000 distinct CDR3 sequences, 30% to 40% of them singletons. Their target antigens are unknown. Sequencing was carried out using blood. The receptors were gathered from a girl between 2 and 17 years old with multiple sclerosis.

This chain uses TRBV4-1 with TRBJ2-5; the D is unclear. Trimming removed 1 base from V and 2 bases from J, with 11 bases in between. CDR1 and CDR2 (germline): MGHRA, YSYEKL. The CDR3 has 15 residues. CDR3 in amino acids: CASSQVNTPQETQYF. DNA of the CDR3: TGCGCCAGCAGCCAAGTGAACACACCGCAAGAGACCCAGTACTTC.

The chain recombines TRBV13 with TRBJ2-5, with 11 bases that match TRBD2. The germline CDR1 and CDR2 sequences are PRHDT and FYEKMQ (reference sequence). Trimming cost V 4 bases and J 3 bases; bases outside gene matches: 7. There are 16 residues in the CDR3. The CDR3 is CASSSRLAGREETQYF. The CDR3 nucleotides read TGTGCCAGCAGCTCAAGACTAGCGGGGCGTGAAGAGACCCAGTACTTC.

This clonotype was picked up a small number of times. The CDR3 is CASSFRRGAGEQFF. The CDR3 DNA follows: TGTGCCAGCAGCTTCCGCCGGGGAGCGGGGGAGCAGTTCTTC. The gene calls are TRBV11-2 and TRBJ2-1, with TRBD2 matching over 7 bases. J lost 10 bases, V lost 3 bases, and 9 bases had no gene match. Germline values: CDR1 SGHAT, CDR2 FQNNGV. The CDR3 runs to 14 residues.

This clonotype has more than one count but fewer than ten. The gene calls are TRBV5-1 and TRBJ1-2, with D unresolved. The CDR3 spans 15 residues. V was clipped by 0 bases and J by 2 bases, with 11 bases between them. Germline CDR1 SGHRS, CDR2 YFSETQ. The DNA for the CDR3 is TGCGCCAGCAGCTTGGCCGCACAGCAGAACTATGGCTACACCTTC. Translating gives CASSLAAQQNYGYTF. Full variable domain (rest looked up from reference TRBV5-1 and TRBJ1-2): KAGVTQTPRYLIKTRGQQVTLSCSPISGHRSVSWYQQTPGQGLQFLFEYFSETQRNKGNFPGRFSGRQFSNSRSEMNVSTLELGDSALYLCASSLAAQQNYGYTFGSGTRLTVV.

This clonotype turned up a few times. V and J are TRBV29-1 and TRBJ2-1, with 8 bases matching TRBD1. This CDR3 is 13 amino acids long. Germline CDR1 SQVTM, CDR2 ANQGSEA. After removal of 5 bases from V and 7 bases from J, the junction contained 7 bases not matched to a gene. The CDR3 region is CSVPRGRLNEQFF. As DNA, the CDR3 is TGCAGCGTTCCCAGGGGGCGTCTGAATGAGCAGTTCTTC.

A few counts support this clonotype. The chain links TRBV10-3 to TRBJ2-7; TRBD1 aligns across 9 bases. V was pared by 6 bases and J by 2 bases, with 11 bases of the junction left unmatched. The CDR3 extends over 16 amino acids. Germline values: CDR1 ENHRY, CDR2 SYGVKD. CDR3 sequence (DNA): TGTGCCATCAGAGATGCCCGCGACAGGGGGACCTACGAGCAGTACTTC. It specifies CAIRDARDRGTYEQYF.

The CDR3 coding sequence is TGCAGTGCTAGAAGAGGGTCTGATTCACCCCTCCACTTT. This gives the protein CSARRGSDSPLHF. The rearrangement links TRBV20-1 to TRBJ1-6; D not resolved. CDR3 length: 13 residues. With 2 bases removed from V and 8 bases from J, the gap between germline ends came to 10 bases. Germline V gene lookup returns CDR1 DFQATT and CDR2 SNEGSKA (reference sequence).

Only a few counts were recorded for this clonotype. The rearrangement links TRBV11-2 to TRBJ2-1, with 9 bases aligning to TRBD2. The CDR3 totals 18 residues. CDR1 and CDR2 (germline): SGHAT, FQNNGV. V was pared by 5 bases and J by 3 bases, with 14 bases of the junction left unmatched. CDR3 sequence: CASSQYPGLATVYNEQFF. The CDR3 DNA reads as TGTGCCAGCAGCCAATACCCGGGACTAGCTACCGTCTACAATGAGCAGTTCTTC.